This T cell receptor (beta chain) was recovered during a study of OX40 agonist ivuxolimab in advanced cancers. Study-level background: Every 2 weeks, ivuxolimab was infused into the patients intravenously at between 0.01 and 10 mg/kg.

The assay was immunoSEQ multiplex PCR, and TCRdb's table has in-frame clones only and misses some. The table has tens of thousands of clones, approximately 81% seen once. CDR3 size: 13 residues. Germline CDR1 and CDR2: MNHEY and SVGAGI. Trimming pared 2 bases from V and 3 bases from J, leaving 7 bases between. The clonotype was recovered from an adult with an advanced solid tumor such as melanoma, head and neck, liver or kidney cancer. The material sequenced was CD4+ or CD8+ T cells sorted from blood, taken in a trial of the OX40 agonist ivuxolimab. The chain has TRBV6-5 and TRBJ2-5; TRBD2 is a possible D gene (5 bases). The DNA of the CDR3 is TGTGCCAGCAGTTACGGAGGAGAAGAGACCCAGTACTTC. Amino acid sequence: CASSYGGEETQYF.